Listed here are 12 T cell receptor beta chains from one sample, sequenced in a study of blood T cell repertoires in COVID-19 (dated by TCRdb to 2020 to 2021). To prepare the library, the immunoSEQ multiplex PCR assay was applied. TCRdb holds this immuneACCESS table with in-frame rearrangements only. Some clones are missing; in checked studies, unresolved V genes explain under half, and the rest has no known cause. This sample has over 150,000 clones in its table, and roughly 81% of those were observed once. 1.1% of the sample is held by the ten biggest clonotypes. The source material was peripheral blood. These receptors originate from a man in his forties or fifties with acute or convalescent COVID-19.

The chain joins TRBV6-5 to TRBJ1-5; maybe TRBD1 (5 bases). Trimming stripped 6 bases from V and 5 bases from J, with 14 bases between. Germline V gene lookup returns CDR1 MNHEY and CDR2 SVGAGI. This CDR3 comprises 14 residues. CDR3 sequence: CASSRGRGDQPQHF. The CDR3 DNA reads TGTGCCAGCAGCCGGGGACGGGGGGATCAGCCCCAGCATTTT.

The chain joins TRBV7-9 to TRBJ2-1, with D perhaps matching TRBD2 (5 bases). Germline assignment: CDR1 SEHNR and CDR2 FQNEAQ (reference sequence). V lost 1 base and J 0 bases, leaving 13 bases between the germline ends. The CDR3 is made up of 17 amino acids. The CDR3 nucleotides are TGTGCCAGCAGCTTAGTCGCGGGTTTGAGCTCCTACAATGAGCAGTTCTTC. It codes for CASSLVAGLSSYNEQFF.

This sequence joins TRBV6-6 and TRBJ1-3; D might be TRBD1 (6 bases). The CDR3 is 16 residues long. Germline CDR1 MNHNY, CDR2 SVGAGI (reference sequence). V lost 5 bases to trimming and J lost 3 bases, with 17 bases between them. This chain's CDR3 is CASSKTYRAGGNTIYF. The DNA for the CDR3 is TGTGCCAGCAGTAAAACCTACAGGGCGGGTGGAAACACCATATATTTT.

The V and J genes are TRBV18 and TRBJ2-3; D unresolved. There are 12 residues in the CDR3. Germline loops: CDR1 KGHSH, CDR2 LQKENI. With 6 bases removed from V and 5 bases from J, the gap between germline ends came to 9 bases. The CDR3 sequence is CASSSSGDTQYF. The CDR3, as DNA: TGTGCCAGCTCTTCATCAGGAGATACGCAGTATTTT.

V and J are TRBV27 and TRBJ2-1; TRBD2 is a possible D gene (5 bases). Between the trimmed V and J ends, which lost 5 bases and 8 bases, there was a span of 13 bases. The CDR3 is 13 residues long. Germline V gives CDR1 MNHEY, CDR2 SMNVEV (reference sequence). CDR3 DNA sequence: TGTGCCAGCAGTACCCGGACTTCGGATGAGCAGTTCTTC. Protein product: CASSTRTSDEQFF.

The sample holds a few counts of this clone. This chain uses TRBV30 with TRBJ1-2; D gene uncertain. The germline V gene encodes CDR1 GTSNPN and CDR2 SVGIG (reference sequence). The CDR3 runs 11 residues. Trimming removed 5 bases from V and 8 bases from J, with 12 bases in between. CDR3 sequence (DNA): TGTGCCTGGGAAGCGGGTAGGGGCTACACCTTC. Amino acids: CAWEAGRGYTF.

The chain combines TRBV2 with TRBJ2-1; D gene unclear. V lost 10 bases and J 6 bases, leaving 22 bases between the germline ends. The CDR3 has 15 residues. Germline-derived CDR1 and CDR2 are SNHLY and FYNNEI. The CDR3 nucleotides read TGTGCCACCAAGGCAACCAGCGCCGACCGCAATGAGCAGTTCTTC. Translated, it gives CATKATSADRNEQFF.

This chain links TRBV19 with TRBJ1-6; D is unclear. The V end was cut by 0 bases, the J end by 0 bases, with 3 bases between. This CDR3 has 15 residues. Germline V gene data show CDR1 as LNHDA and CDR2 as SQIVND (reference sequence). In DNA form, the CDR3 reads TGTGCCAGTAGTATAGAGAGCTCCTATAATTCACCCCTCCACTTT. Translation: CASSIESSYNSPLHF.

This chain's CDR3 is CASSPYFAGFENTEAFF. CDR3 nucleotides: TGTGCCAGCAGTCCGTACTTTGCAGGGTTTGAGAACACTGAAGCTTTCTTT. V gene TRBV6-6 combines with J gene TRBJ1-1, with TRBD1 as a possible D gene (5 bases). CDR1 MNHNY and CDR2 SVGAGI come from the germline V gene (reference sequence). The CDR3 length is 17 residues. Trimming pared 5 bases from V and 1 base from J, leaving 20 bases between.

V is TRBV6-5 and J is TRBJ1-2; 9 bases align to TRBD1. With V trimmed by 0 bases and J by 2 bases, 4 bases remained unmatched. The length of the CDR3 is 16 residues. The germline V gene has CDR1 MNHEY and CDR2 SVGAGI. The CDR3 is CASSYSRDRVNYGYTF. The CDR3 DNA reads as TGTGCCAGCAGTTACTCCAGGGACAGGGTGAACTATGGCTACACCTTC.

The V gene is TRBV10-3, the J gene TRBJ2-2; no clear D. V lost 2 bases and J 0 bases, leaving 7 bases between the germline ends. Germline V CDR1 and CDR2: ENHRY, SYGVKD. The CDR3 is made up of 15 amino acids. The CDR3 here is CAISEERPNTGELFF. In nucleotides, the CDR3 is TGTGCCATCAGTGAGGAGAGGCCGAACACCGGGGAGCTGTTTTTT.

CDR3 residues: CAWRSRGQGSPLHF. CDR3 DNA: TGTGCCTGGAGGAGTAGGGGGCAGGGTTCACCCCTCCACTTT. The rearrangement links TRBV30 to TRBJ1-6, with TRBD1 identical over 7 bases. The ends lost 3 bases at V and 9 bases at J; junction bases unmatched: 8. CDR3 length equals 14 residues. Germline V gives CDR1 GTSNPN, CDR2 SVGIG (reference sequence).